This T cell receptor (beta chain) is from a study of blood T cell repertoires in COVID-19. Across the study: The samples span acute and convalescent COVID-19 from the United States, Italy and Spain. Sources were T cells, B-cell-depleted T cells, or PBMCs; the material itself was cDNA or gDNA.

This clone was counted a single time. The V and J ends lost 0 bases and 3 bases respectively, with 9 bases between them. This CDR3 comprises 16 residues. The germline V gene has CDR1 SGHAT and CDR2 FQNNGV. Authors' data handling: Cell counts per sample came from amplifying reference gene primers. Sequencing was performed with immunoSEQ multiplex PCR; in TCRdb, only in-frame clones are kept and a portion is missing. D and trimming were read from the DNA, whereas the V and J calls and clone size are those reported in that table. The table lists about 120,000 clones, roughly three quarters of them singletons.

The chain carries TRBV11-2 and TRBJ2-6; D might be TRBD1 (6 bases). The receptor was isolated from a human donor in a cohort sampled during active COVID-19. Material: peripheral blood. The CDR3 coding sequence is TGTGCCAGCAGCTTAGATTTAGGGGGTGGGGCCAACGTCCTGACTTTC. It is translated as CASSLDLGGGANVLTF. Complete variable domain (other parts from reference TRBV11-2 and TRBJ2-6): EAGVAQSPRYKIIEKRQSVAFWCNPISGHATLYWYQQILGQGPKLLIQFQNNGVVDDSQLPKDRFSAERLKGVDSTLKIQPAKLEDSAVYLCASSLDLGGGANVLTFGAGSRLTVL.